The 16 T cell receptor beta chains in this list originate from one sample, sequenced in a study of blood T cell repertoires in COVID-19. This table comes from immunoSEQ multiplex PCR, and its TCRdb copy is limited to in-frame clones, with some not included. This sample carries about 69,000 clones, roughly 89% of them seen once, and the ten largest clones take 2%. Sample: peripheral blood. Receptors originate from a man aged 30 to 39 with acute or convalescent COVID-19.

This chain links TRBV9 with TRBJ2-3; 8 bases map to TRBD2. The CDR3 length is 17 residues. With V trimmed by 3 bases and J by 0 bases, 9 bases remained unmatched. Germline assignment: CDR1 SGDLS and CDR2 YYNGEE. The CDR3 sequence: CASSALTSAASTDTQYF. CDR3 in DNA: TGTGCCAGCAGCGCCTTGACTAGCGCCGCTAGCACAGATACGCAGTATTTT.

In nucleotides, the CDR3 is TGTGCCAGCAGGTTGAGCTCTGGAAACACCATATATTTT. Translation gives CASRLSSGNTIYF. The gene calls are TRBV6-5 and TRBJ1-3; D remains unclear. The CDR3 extends over 13 amino acids. V lost 6 bases to trimming and J lost 0 bases, with 6 bases between them. CDR1 and CDR2 from the germline V gene are MNHEY and SVGAGI.

CDR3 region: CASSATGLRHEQFF. The CDR3 coding sequence is TGCGCCAGCAGCGCGACAGGGTTGCGTCATGAGCAGTTCTTC. This rearrangement joins TRBV5-1 to TRBJ2-1; 7 nucleotides agree with TRBD1. CDR1 and CDR2 (germline): SGHRS, YFSETQ. This CDR3 spans 14 amino acids. The ends lost 4 bases at V and 8 bases at J; junction bases unmatched: 9.

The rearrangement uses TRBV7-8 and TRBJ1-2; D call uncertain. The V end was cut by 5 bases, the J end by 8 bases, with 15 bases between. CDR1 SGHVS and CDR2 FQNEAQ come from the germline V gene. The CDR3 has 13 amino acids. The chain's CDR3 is CASSPPGVGGYTF. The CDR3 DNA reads TGTGCCAGCAGCCCCCCGGGTGTTGGCGGCTACACCTTC.

CDR3 sequence reads: CASSTGASTIYF. DNA of the CDR3: TGTGCCAGCAGTACAGGGGCCAGCACCATATATTTT. The chain links TRBV12-3 or TRBV12-4 to TRBJ1-3, with TRBD1 matching 7 bases. The CDR3 covers 12 residues. V dropped 5 bases and J dropped 9; count of bases not matched to a gene: 4.

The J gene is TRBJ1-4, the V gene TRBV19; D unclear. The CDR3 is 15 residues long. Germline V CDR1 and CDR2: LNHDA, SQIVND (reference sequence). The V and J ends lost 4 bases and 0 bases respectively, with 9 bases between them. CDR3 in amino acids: CASSTTLATNEKLFF. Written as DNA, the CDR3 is TGTGCCAGTAGTACGACCCTAGCAACTAATGAAAAACTGTTTTTT. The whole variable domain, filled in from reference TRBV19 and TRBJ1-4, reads DGGITQSPKYLFRKEGQNVTLSCEQNLNHDAMYWYRQDPGQGLRLIYYSQIVNDFQKGDIAEGYSVSREKKESFPLTVTSAQKNPTAFYLCASSTTLATNEKLFFGSGTQLSVL.

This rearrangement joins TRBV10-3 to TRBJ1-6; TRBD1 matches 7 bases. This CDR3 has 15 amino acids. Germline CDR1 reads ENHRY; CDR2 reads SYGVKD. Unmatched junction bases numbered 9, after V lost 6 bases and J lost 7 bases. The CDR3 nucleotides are TGTGCCATCAGCGGGGAAGGGGGCAACAATTCACCCCTCCACTTT. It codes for CAISGEGGNNSPLHF.

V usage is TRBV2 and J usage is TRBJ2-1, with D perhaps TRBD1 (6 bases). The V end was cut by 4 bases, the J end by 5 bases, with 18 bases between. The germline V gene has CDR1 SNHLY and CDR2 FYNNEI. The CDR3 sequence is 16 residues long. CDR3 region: CASSGDNRAPHNEQFF. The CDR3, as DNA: TGTGCCAGCAGTGGAGACAACAGGGCTCCCCACAATGAGCAGTTCTTC.

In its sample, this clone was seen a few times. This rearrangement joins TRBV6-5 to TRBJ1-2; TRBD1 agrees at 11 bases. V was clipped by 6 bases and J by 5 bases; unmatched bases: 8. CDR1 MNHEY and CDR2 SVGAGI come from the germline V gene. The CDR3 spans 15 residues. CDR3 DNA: TGTGCCAGCAGCCGCGGGACAGGGGGGAGTTATGGCTACACCTTC. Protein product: CASSRGTGGSYGYTF.

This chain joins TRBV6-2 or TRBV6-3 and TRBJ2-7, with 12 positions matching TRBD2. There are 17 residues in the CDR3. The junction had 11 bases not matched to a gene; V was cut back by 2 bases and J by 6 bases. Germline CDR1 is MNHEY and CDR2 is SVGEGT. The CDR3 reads CASSYNILGLAGREQYF. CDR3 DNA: TGTGCCAGCAGTTACAATATCCTCGGACTAGCGGGACGCGAGCAGTACTTC.

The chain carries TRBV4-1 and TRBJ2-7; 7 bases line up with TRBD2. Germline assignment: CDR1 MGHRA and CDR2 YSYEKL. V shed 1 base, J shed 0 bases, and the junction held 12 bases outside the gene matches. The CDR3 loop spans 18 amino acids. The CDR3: CASSQVIMTGLSSYEQYF. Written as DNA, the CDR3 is TGCGCCAGCAGCCAAGTAATTATGACGGGACTAAGCTCCTACGAGCAGTACTTC.

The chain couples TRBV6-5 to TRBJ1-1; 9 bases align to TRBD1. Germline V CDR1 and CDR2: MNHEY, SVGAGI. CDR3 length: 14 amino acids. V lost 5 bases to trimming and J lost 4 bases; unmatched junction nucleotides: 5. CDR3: CASSTQGAGTEAFF. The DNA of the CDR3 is TGTGCCAGCAGTACACAGGGGGCAGGCACTGAAGCTTTCTTT.

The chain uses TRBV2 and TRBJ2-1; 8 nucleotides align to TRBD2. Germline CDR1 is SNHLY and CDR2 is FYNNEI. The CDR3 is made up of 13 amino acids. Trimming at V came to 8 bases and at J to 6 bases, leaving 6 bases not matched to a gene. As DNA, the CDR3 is TGTGCCAGCCGACTAGCGTTAGGCAATGAGCAGTTCTTC. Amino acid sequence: CASRLALGNEQFF.

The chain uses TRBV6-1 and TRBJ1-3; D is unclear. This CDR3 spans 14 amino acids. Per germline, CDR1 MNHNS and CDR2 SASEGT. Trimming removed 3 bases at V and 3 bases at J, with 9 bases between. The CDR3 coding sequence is TGTGCCAGCAGTGATGGAGGGCTTGGAAACACCATATATTTT. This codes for CASSDGGLGNTIYF.

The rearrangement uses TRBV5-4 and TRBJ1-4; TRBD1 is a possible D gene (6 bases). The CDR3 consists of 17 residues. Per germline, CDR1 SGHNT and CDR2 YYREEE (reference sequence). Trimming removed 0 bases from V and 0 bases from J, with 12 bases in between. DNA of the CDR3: TGTGCCAGCAGCTTGGGGACAGACAGAGCAACTAATGAAAAACTGTTTTTT. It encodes CASSLGTDRATNEKLFF. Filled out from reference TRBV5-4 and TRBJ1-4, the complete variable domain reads ETGVTQSPTHLIKTRGQQVTLRCSSQSGHNTVSWYQQALGQGPQFIFQYYREEENGRGNFPPRFSGLQFPNYSSELNVNALELDDSALYLCASSLGTDRATNEKLFFGSGTQLSVL.

The CDR3 nucleotides read TGTGCCAGCAGTGAAGGTCTGGACAGGATATACGAGCAGTACGTC. Amino acids: CASSEGLDRIYEQYV. J is TRBJ2-7 and V is TRBV2; 7 bases map to TRBD1. Germline CDR1 SNHLY, CDR2 FYNNEI. The CDR3 is 15 amino acids. The J segment lost 4 bases and the V segment lost 1 base, leaving 7 bases of the junction unmatched.